The 24 T cell receptor beta chains in this list originate from one sample, sequenced in a study of cytomegalovirus exposure and HLA in healthy donors. PCR used 60 Vbeta primers and 13 Jbeta primers. The repertoire was sequenced with immunoSEQ multiplex PCR; TCRdb's copy has only in-frame clones and lacks some. This sample has about 150,000 clones, with approximately 85% found just once. The sample consisted of PBMCs. The receptors come from a man aged 45-65 years in good health and CMV-seropositive.

The chain recombines TRBV21-1 with TRBJ2-7; the table assigns TRBD2, which was not confirmed against the DNA. TRBV21-1 is recorded as a pseudogene. The CDR3 loop spans 14 amino acids. DNA of the CDR3: TGTGCCAGCCGGGGGGGGTTAGGCGACTACGAGCAGTACTTC. Protein sequence: CASRGGLGDYEQYF.

The chain recombines TRBV13 with TRBJ2-3; D is perhaps TRBD2 (5 bases). Germline V gene sequence: CDR1 PRHDT, CDR2 FYEKMQ (reference sequence). This CDR3 is built from 15 residues. The V gene lost 5 bases and the J gene lost 0 bases, with 12 bases spanning the gap. The CDR3 reads CASSLAPSSTDTQYF. The DNA of the CDR3 is TGTGCCAGCAGCCTAGCCCCTTCTAGCACAGATACGCAGTATTTT.

This clone has just a few counts. The chain links TRBV9 to TRBJ2-5; TRBD2 aligns across 8 bases. The CDR3 has 15 residues. Germline CDR1 is SGDLS and CDR2 is YYNGEE. V gave up 4 bases and J gave up 2 bases; unmatched junction bases: 7. Written as DNA, the CDR3 is TGTGCCAGCAGCTCGGGACTAGGGAGGCAAGAGACCCAGTACTTC. Translated: CASSSGLGRQETQYF. Using reference TRBV9 and TRBJ2-5 for the parts outside the CDR3, the full variable domain is DSGVTQTPKHLITATGQRVTLRCSPRSGDLSVYWYQQSLDQGLQFLIQYYNGEERAKGNILERFSAQQFPDLHSELNLSSLELGDSALYFCASSSGLGRQETQYFGPGTRLLVL.

This clone has a handful of counts. The V and J genes are TRBV4-1 and TRBJ1-3, with a weak D call TRBD1 (5 bases). Trimming cost V 3 bases and J 3 bases, with 24 bases left between them. The V gene's germline CDR1 is MGHRA and CDR2 YSYEKL. This CDR3 region has 19 residues. CDR3 protein: CASSHSTLPLIGDGNTIYF. In DNA, the CDR3 is TGCGCCAGCAGCCATTCGACCTTGCCCTTGATAGGGGATGGAAACACCATATATTTT.

V is TRBV5-1 and J is TRBJ1-4; 7 nucleotides match TRBD1. Losses at the gene ends were 4 bases for V and 10 bases for J; bases not matched to a gene: 7. The CDR3 consists of 13 residues. Germline CDR1 is SGHRS and CDR2 is YFSETQ. CDR3 loop: CASSPGQEGKLFF. DNA of the CDR3: TGCGCCAGCAGCCCCGGACAGGAGGGAAAACTGTTTTTT.

The CDR3 loop is CASSQPGLTYNEQFF. CDR3 sequence (DNA): TGTGCCAGCAGCCAACCGGGATTAACCTACAATGAGCAGTTCTTC. The chain employs TRBV4-2 and TRBJ2-1; possible D gene TRBD2, 5 bases. V lost 2 bases and J 2 bases, leaving 10 bases between the germline ends. This CDR3 is 15 amino acids long. From germline, CDR1 is LGHNA and CDR2 YNFKEQ.

The chain links TRBV4-2 to TRBJ1-2; the D is unclear. The CDR3 has 14 amino acids. CDR1 and CDR2 from the germline V gene are LGHNA and YNFKEQ. Trimming took off 0 bases at V and 7 bases at J, with 12 bases between the two ends. DNA of the CDR3: TGTGCCAGCAGCCAAGATAGAGGGAGGCCTGGCTACACCTTC. This translates into CASSQDRGRPGYTF.

V usage is TRBV28 and J usage is TRBJ1-5, with 8 bases matching TRBD1. The CDR3 sequence is 14 residues long. CDR1 is MDHEN, CDR2 SYDVKM, per germline. V was clipped by 7 bases and J by 7 bases; unmatched bases: 9. The DNA for the CDR3 is TGTGCCAGCACTAGACAGGGGATGGGCCAGCCCCAGCATTTT. Translation: CASTRQGMGQPQHF.

The chain employs TRBV28 and TRBJ2-7; 10 nucleotides match TRBD2. Germline CDR1 is MDHEN and CDR2 is SYDVKM. Trimming removed 1 base from V and 3 bases from J; junction bases left unmatched: 3. The CDR3 spans 15 residues. DNA for the CDR3: TGTGCCAGCAGTTTATCTTGGACTAGCGGCTACGAGCAGTACTTC. It translates to CASSLSWTSGYEQYF.

The sample holds one count of this clone. The chain joins TRBV2 to TRBJ1-2; 10 bases are shared with TRBD1. The CDR3 runs to 15 residues. CDR1 and CDR2 from the germline V gene are SNHLY and FYNNEI. Losses at the gene ends were 3 bases for V and 2 bases for J; bases not matched to a gene: 3. The CDR3 here is CASSEGQGKNYGYTF. The CDR3 DNA sequence: TGTGCCAGCAGTGAGGGACAGGGGAAGAACTATGGCTACACCTTC. The whole variable domain, remainder taken from reference TRBV2 and TRBJ1-2, is EPEVTQTPSHQVTQMGQEVILRCVPISNHLYFYWYRQILGQKVEFLVSFYNNEISEKSEIFDDQFSVERPDGSNFTLKIRSTKLEDSAMYFCASSEGQGKNYGYTFGSGTRLTVV.

Of note for this clone: At one end, the junction sequence differs from germline, possibly due to a read error. This chain joins TRBV7-9 and TRBJ2-7, with 10 bases identical to TRBD1. The germline V gene encodes CDR1 SEHNR and CDR2 FQNEAQ (reference sequence). The CDR3 length is 14 residues. CDR3 in amino acids: CSSSPRDRGYEQYF. The CDR3 DNA sequence: TGTTCCAGCAGCCCCAGGGACAGGGGATACGAGCAGTACTTC.

The chain links TRBV5-4 to TRBJ2-1; 11 nucleotides agree with TRBD1. The germline CDR1 and CDR2 sequences are SGHNT and YYREEE (reference sequence). The CDR3 extends over 14 amino acids. The V and J ends lost 0 bases and 10 bases, in that order; junction bases with no gene match: 3. The CDR3 coding sequence is TGTGCCAGCAGCTTGGGCGGACAGGGGGCCGAGCAGTTCTTC. Encoded protein: CASSLGGQGAEQFF. Drawing the rest from reference TRBV5-4 and TRBJ2-1, the complete variable domain is ETGVTQSPTHLIKTRGQQVTLRCSSQSGHNTVSWYQQALGQGPQFIFQYYREEENGRGNFPPRFSGLQFPNYSSELNVNALELDDSALYLCASSLGGQGAEQFFGPGTRLTVL.

The CDR3 is CASSWSGEQYF. CDR3 sequence (DNA): TGTGCCAGCAGCTGGAGTGGCGAGCAGTACTTC. The V call is TRBV7-9, the J call TRBJ2-7; D is uncertain. Looked up from germline, CDR1 is SEHNR and CDR2 is FQNEAQ (reference sequence). The V end lost 4 bases, the J end lost 6 bases, and 7 bases lay between the germline ends. There are 11 residues in the CDR3.

The chain uses TRBV5-6 and TRBJ2-7; D is possibly TRBD1 (5 bases). Trimming pared 4 bases from V and 3 bases from J, leaving 11 bases between. There are 13 residues in the CDR3. Per the germline V gene, CDR1 is SGHDT and CDR2 is YYEEEE. The CDR3 region is CASSLTGSYEQYF. CDR3 in DNA: TGTGCCAGCAGCCTAACAGGAAGCTACGAGCAGTACTTC.

The gene calls are TRBV10-2 and TRBJ2-1, with 14 nucleotides matching TRBD2. Germline loops: CDR1 WSHSY, CDR2 SAAADI. The CDR3 is 16 amino acids. J lost 8 bases, V lost 0 bases, and 3 bases had no gene match. CDR3 in amino acids: CASSESTSGRADEQFF. The CDR3, as DNA: TGCGCCAGCAGTGAGTCGACTAGCGGGAGGGCCGATGAGCAGTTCTTC.

The gene calls are TRBV5-1 and TRBJ2-1, with 9 bases aligning to TRBD2. Germline V lookup: CDR1 SGHRS, CDR2 YFSETQ. Trimming cost V 0 bases and J 8 bases; bases outside gene matches: 9. CDR3 size: 16 residues. The CDR3 spells CASSLVASGVGDEQFF. CDR3 sequence (DNA): TGCGCCAGCAGCTTGGTGGCTAGCGGGGTGGGGGATGAGCAGTTCTTC.

CDR3 sequence (DNA): TGTGCCAGCAGCTTGGACAGGGGGACTGAAGCTTTCTTT. Translating gives CASSLDRGTEAFF. The rearrangement joins TRBV5-8 to TRBJ1-1, with 8 bases lining up with TRBD1. Germline lookup yields CDR1 SGHTS and CDR2 YDEGEE. There are 13 residues in the CDR3. The V segment lost 0 bases and the J segment 5 bases; nucleotides outside the gene matches: 0.

This clone was detected a few times. V and J are TRBV27 and TRBJ2-7, with TRBD1 matching 7 bases. Germline V gene data show CDR1 as MNHEY and CDR2 as SMNVEV (reference sequence). CDR3 length: 12 residues. Unmatched junction bases numbered 6, after V lost 8 bases and J lost 5 bases. The CDR3 bases are TGTGCCAGCGGCGACAGGGCCCACGAGCAGTACTTC. It is translated as CASGDRAHEQYF.

The chain carries TRBV28 and TRBJ1-1; D perhaps matches TRBD1 (5 bases). Trimming left V 7 bases short and J 1 base short, with 16 bases between. CDR3 length: 15 residues. The V gene's germline CDR1 is MDHEN and CDR2 SYDVKM. This CDR3 reads CASIDPGGGNTEAFF. The CDR3 DNA reads as TGTGCCAGCATCGATCCCGGGGGGGGGAACACTGAAGCTTTCTTT.

V and J are TRBV25-1 and TRBJ2-5; D remains ambiguous. The CDR3 runs 15 residues. CDR1 and CDR2 (germline): MGHDK, SYGVNS. Trimming took 1 base from V and 0 from J, leaving 9 bases between them. This CDR3 reads CASSELETDQETQYF. As DNA, the CDR3 is TGTGCCAGCAGTGAATTGGAGACGGACCAAGAGACCCAGTACTTC.

The chain has TRBV7-2 and TRBJ2-5; possibly TRBD1 for D (7 bases). Germline V gene data show CDR1 as SGHTA and CDR2 as FQGNSA. Trimming stripped 8 bases from V and 4 bases from J, with 20 bases between. CDR3 length: 15 amino acids. This CDR3 is CASHTRGAGSETQYF. In nucleotides, the CDR3 is TGTGCCAGCCACACCAGGGGGGCAGGGTCAGAGACCCAGTACTTC.

The V and J genes are TRBV4-1 and TRBJ1-2, with unresolved D. CDR1 and CDR2 from the germline V gene are MGHRA and YSYEKL. V gave up 1 base and J gave up 0 bases, with 9 bases separating them. The CDR3 is 15 amino acids. CDR3 loop: CASSQARISNYGYTF. Here the CDR3 DNA reads TGCGCCAGCAGCCAAGCGCGGATCTCTAACTATGGCTACACCTTC.

This clone showed up just once. J is TRBJ1-2 and V is TRBV5-1; no definite D call. This CDR3 contains 14 residues. V dropped 4 bases and J dropped 4 bases, with 14 bases sitting between them. Germline V lookup: CDR1 SGHRS, CDR2 YFSETQ. CDR3 coding DNA: TGCGCCAGCAGCAGACTACAAGGTGGCTATGGCTACACCTTC. It yields the protein CASSRLQGGYGYTF.

V usage is TRBV9 and J usage is TRBJ1-3, with 7 nucleotides matching TRBD1. J gave up 1 base and V 8 bases, and 6 bases lay outside the gene matches. CDR3 length: 14 residues. Per germline, CDR1 SGDLS and CDR2 YYNGEE. Here the CDR3 reads CASTGQVSGNTIYF. The DNA of the CDR3 is TGTGCCAGTACAGGACAGGTGTCTGGAAACACCATATATTTT.